Ten or more counts support the clone carrying this TCR beta chain. Its cognate antigen is unknown. The sample comes from a study of T cell repertoires in cytomegalovirus infection. Study at large: Public TCR beta signatures provided an indication of both CMV infection and a matching HLA type. Study conclusions and caveats: Carriers of CMV and the relevant HLA type were discriminated by public TCR beta frequency. Clonotypes of TCR beta that were HLA-C-restricted and CMV-specific dominated the ex vivo response.

The CDR3 totals 15 residues. Trimming removed 6 bases from V and 7 bases from J; junction bases left unmatched: 13. TCRdb redid the calling of the reads with MiXCR, one entry per CDR3 protein. Seen here are approximately 250,000 distinct CDR3 sequences, roughly 9.1% observed once, and the top ten hold roughly 15%. V and J are TRBV12-3 or TRBV12-4 and TRBJ1-2; 8 bases match TRBD1. The material sequenced was PBMCs. The sequence was obtained from a human donor in good health (CMV status not recorded). Some clones in this sample may be carry-over from other donors' samples. CDR3 sequence (DNA): TGTGCCAGCAGCAACCAGGGGGCGGCTTCTTCTGGCTACACCTTC. Residues: CASSNQGAASSGYTF.